The subject of this entry is one T cell receptor beta chain. The CDR3 is 15 residues long. The V end lost 7 bases, the J end lost 2 bases, and 12 bases lay between the germline ends. Germline lookup yields CDR1 SNHLY and CDR2 FYNNEI. The data are from a study of radiotherapy plus CTLA-4 blockade in lung cancer. TCRdb keeps only in-frame clones here, not all; method: immunoSEQ multiplex PCR. The table includes around 95,000 clones, roughly four fifths detected once. The clonotype comes from a human donor with non-small cell lung cancer who had stable disease on radiotherapy plus ipilimumab. The material sequenced was peripheral blood, taken from a patient treated with radiotherapy plus ipilimumab. The gene calls are TRBV2 and TRBJ2-6; tentative D call: TRBD1 (5 bases). The CDR3 sequence: CASTGQPTGANVLTF. The CDR3 coding sequence is TGTGCCAGCACTGGACAACCGACTGGGGCCAACGTCCTGACTTTC. The variable domain in full, with the rest retrieved from reference TRBV2 and TRBJ2-6, is EPEVTQTPSHQVTQMGQEVILRCVPISNHLYFYWYRQILGQKVEFLVSFYNNEISEKSEIFDDQFSVERPDGSNFTLKIRSTKLEDSAMYFCASTGQPTGANVLTFGAGSRLTVL.